The 14 T cell receptor beta chains reported below all come from one sample, sequenced in a study of blood T cell repertoires in COVID-19. TCRdb's copy holds only in-frame clones and misses some; the assay was immunoSEQ multiplex PCR. Altogether tens of thousands of clones are present, roughly 87% being singletons, with the ten largest covering 4.5% to 5%. Sequences were obtained from peripheral blood. These receptors came from a woman aged 45-65 years with active COVID-19.

Written as DNA, the CDR3 is TGTGCCAGCAGTCCCATACCTGGCCAGGGGAACTATGGCTACACCTTC. This sequence encodes CASSPIPGQGNYGYTF. The rearrangement links TRBV28 to TRBJ1-2; D possibly corresponds to TRBD1 (6 bases). This CDR3 is built from 16 residues. Trimming cost V 5 bases and J 2 bases, with 18 bases left between them. CDR1 and CDR2 (germline): MDHEN, SYDVKM.

The chain carries TRBV5-1 and TRBJ1-4; 7 bases agree with TRBD1. Germline trimming cut 2 bases from V and 5 bases from J; bases unmatched to any gene: 3. The CDR3 extends over 14 amino acids. The germline V gene encodes CDR1 SGHRS and CDR2 YFSETQ. This CDR3 is CASSFQGENEKLFF. In DNA, the CDR3 is TGCGCCAGCAGCTTCCAGGGGGAAAATGAAAAACTGTTTTTT.

The chain uses TRBV5-1 and TRBJ1-3; D is unresolved. V was trimmed by 0 bases and J by 0 bases, leaving 7 bases between them. CDR3 length: 15 residues. Germline CDR1 is SGHRS and CDR2 is YFSETQ. The CDR3 loop reads CASSLAGVSGNTIYF. CDR3 nucleotide sequence: TGCGCCAGCAGCTTGGCCGGAGTCTCTGGAAACACCATATATTTT.

A single count supports this clone. The V and J genes are TRBV5-6 and TRBJ2-7; tentatively, D is TRBD1 (5 bases). The CDR3 length is 14 residues. V shed 5 bases and J shed 3 bases, with 15 bases lying between them. Germline loops: CDR1 SGHDT, CDR2 YYEEEE. CDR3 protein: CASRATVGLYEQYF. DNA of the CDR3: TGTGCCAGCAGAGCGACGGTGGGGCTCTACGAGCAGTACTTC.

The J gene is TRBJ2-3, the V gene TRBV7-2; D might be TRBD2 (5 bases). This CDR3 has 15 residues. Germline CDR1 and CDR2: SGHTA and FQGNSA. Trimming took 1 base from V and 4 from J, leaving 12 bases between them. The CDR3 nucleotides read TGTGCCAGCAGCTTAGTGTCTGGAGGTGCAGATACGCAGTATTTT. Translating it yields CASSLVSGGADTQYF. The full variable domain, in which reference TRBV7-2 and TRBJ2-3 provide the parts outside the CDR3, is GAGVSQSPSNKVTEKGKDVELRCDPISGHTALYWYRQSLGQGLEFLIYFQGNSAPDKSGLPSDRFSAERTGGSVSTLTIQRTQQEDSAVYLCASSLVSGGADTQYFGPGTRLTVL.

V gene TRBV12-5 combines with J gene TRBJ1-1; 7 bases map to TRBD1. From germline, CDR1 is LGHNT and CDR2 FRNRAP. The V gene end was trimmed by 5 bases and the J gene end by 8 bases; junction bases not matched to a gene: 2. The CDR3 is 11 amino acids. The CDR3 region is CASGRDSEAFF. The DNA for the CDR3 is TGTGCTAGTGGTAGGGACAGCGAAGCTTTCTTT.

The chain uses TRBV27 and TRBJ2-7; a weak D match, TRBD2 (7 bases). V was clipped by 6 bases and J by 3 bases, with 18 bases between them. This CDR3 is built from 15 residues. The V gene's germline CDR1 is MNHEY and CDR2 SMNVEV (reference sequence). The CDR3 is CASRPGGQRSYEQYF. CDR3 DNA sequence: TGTGCCAGCAGGCCCGGGGGGCAGAGAAGCTACGAGCAGTACTTC.

The chain couples TRBV6-6 to TRBJ1-3; D gene unclear. Germline-derived CDR1 and CDR2 are MNHNY and SVGAGI (reference sequence). The V end lost 5 bases, the J end lost 0 bases, and 11 bases lay between the germline ends. The CDR3 covers 15 residues. The CDR3, as DNA: TGTGCCAGCAGTCGCCTCGAGGGCTCTGGAAACACCATATATTTT. This codes for CASSRLEGSGNTIYF.

The rearrangement links TRBV11-2 to TRBJ2-3, with 11 bases fitting TRBD2. Germline CDR1 reads SGHAT; CDR2 reads FQNNGV. This CDR3 is built from 15 residues. J was trimmed by 4 bases and V by 2 bases; bases with no gene match: 2. CDR3 coding DNA: TGTGCCAGCAGCTTACAGGGACTAGCGGCAGATACGCAGTATTTT. This encodes CASSLQGLAADTQYF.

This clone occurred once. This chain links TRBV14 with TRBJ2-5, with D possibly being TRBD2 (5 bases). V lost 3 bases to trimming and J lost 3 bases, with 14 bases between them. Germline CDR1 is SGHDN and CDR2 is FVKESK. The CDR3 loop spans 15 amino acids. The chain's CDR3 is CASSHVSGKKETQYF. The CDR3 bases are TGTGCCAGCAGCCATGTCTCCGGGAAGAAAGAGACCCAGTACTTC.

The chain recombines TRBV7-6 with TRBJ2-7; D is unresolved. The V gene's germline CDR1 is SGHVS and CDR2 FNYEAQ. V lost 5 bases and J 0 bases, leaving 17 bases between the germline ends. The CDR3 loop spans 16 amino acids. The CDR3 reads CASSPGSRINSYEQYF. CDR3 nucleotide sequence: TGTGCCAGCAGCCCTGGCTCCAGAATCAACTCCTACGAGCAGTACTTC.

The chain employs TRBV15 and TRBJ2-1, with D uncertain. This CDR3 is 14 amino acids long. V shed 1 base and J shed 5 bases, with 9 bases lying between them. Germline CDR1 is LNHNV and CDR2 is YYDKDF (reference sequence). The DNA for the CDR3 is TGTGCCACCAGCAGAGTTCAGGCCCACAATGAGCAGTTCTTC. Its translation: CATSRVQAHNEQFF.

This chain uses TRBV27 with TRBJ1-5; tentatively, D is TRBD1 (6 bases). The CDR3 consists of 17 residues. The germline V and J ends were trimmed by 5 bases and 2 bases, with 19 bases remaining between them. Looked up from germline, CDR1 is MNHEY and CDR2 is SMNVEV (reference sequence). CDR3 sequence reads: CASSPRNFGGRNQPQHF. The CDR3, as DNA: TGTGCCAGCAGTCCCCGGAACTTTGGGGGCCGCAATCAGCCCCAGCATTTT.

V gene TRBV5-6 combines with J gene TRBJ1-1; possible D gene TRBD1, 5 bases. In germline, CDR1 is SGHDT, CDR2 YYEEEE. V was pared by 4 bases and J by 1 base, with 8 bases between. There are 13 residues in the CDR3. The DNA for the CDR3 is TGTGCCAGCAGCCTCGGGGGGAACACTGAAGCTTTCTTT. It codes for CASSLGGNTEAFF.